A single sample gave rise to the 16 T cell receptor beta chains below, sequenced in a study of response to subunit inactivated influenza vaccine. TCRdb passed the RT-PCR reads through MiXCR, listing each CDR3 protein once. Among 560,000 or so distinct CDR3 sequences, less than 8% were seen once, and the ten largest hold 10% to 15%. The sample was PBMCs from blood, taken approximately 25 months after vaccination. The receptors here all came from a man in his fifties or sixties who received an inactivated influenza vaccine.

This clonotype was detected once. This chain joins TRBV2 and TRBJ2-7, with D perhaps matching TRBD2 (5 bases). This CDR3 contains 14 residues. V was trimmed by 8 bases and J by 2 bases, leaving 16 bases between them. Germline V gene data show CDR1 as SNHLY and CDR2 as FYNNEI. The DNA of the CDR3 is TGTGCCAGCCTGGGCGGGTGGGCACCCTACGAGCAGTACTTC. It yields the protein CASLGGWAPYEQYF.

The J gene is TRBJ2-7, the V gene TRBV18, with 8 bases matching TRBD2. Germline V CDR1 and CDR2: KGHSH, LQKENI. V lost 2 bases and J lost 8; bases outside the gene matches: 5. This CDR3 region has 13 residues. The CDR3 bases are TGTGCCAGCTCACCAGAGCGGGAGACTCAGCAGTACTTC. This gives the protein CASSPERETQQYF.

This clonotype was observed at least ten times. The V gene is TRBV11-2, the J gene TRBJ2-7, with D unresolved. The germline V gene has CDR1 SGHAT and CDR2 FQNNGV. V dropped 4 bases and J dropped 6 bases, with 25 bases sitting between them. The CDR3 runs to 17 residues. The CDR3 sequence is CASSSTSDWSGFSEQYF. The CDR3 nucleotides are TGTGCCAGCAGCTCCACATCCGACTGGAGTGGTTTTAGCGAGCAGTACTTC.

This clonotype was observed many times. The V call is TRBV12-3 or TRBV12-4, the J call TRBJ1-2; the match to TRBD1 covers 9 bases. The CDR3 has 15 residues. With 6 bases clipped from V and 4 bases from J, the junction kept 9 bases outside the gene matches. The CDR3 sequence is CASSQDRGGGYGYTF. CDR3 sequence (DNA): TGTGCCAGCAGCCAAGACAGGGGGGGAGGCTATGGCTACACCTTC.

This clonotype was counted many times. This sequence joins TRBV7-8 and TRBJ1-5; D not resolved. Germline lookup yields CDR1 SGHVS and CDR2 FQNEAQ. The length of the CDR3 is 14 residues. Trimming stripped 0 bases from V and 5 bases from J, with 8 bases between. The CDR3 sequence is CASSLAARYQPQHF. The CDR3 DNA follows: TGTGCCAGCAGCTTAGCGGCTAGGTATCAGCCCCAGCATTTT.

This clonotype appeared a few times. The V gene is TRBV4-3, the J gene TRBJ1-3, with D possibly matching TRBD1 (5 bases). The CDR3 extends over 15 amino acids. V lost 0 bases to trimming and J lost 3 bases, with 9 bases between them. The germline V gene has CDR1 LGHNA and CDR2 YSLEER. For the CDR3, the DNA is TGCGCCAGCAGCCAAGACCCAGGGAATGGAAACACCATATATTTT. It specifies CASSQDPGNGNTIYF.

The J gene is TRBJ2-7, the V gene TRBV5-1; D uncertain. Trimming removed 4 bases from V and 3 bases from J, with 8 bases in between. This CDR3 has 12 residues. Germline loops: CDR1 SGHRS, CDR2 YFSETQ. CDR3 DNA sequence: TGCGCCAGCAGCACGGACGGCTACGAGCAGTACTTC. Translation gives CASSTDGYEQYF.

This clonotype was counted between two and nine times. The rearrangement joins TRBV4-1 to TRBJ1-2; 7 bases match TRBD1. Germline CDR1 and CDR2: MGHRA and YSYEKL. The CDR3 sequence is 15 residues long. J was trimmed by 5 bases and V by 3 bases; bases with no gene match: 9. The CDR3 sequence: CASSHPDREVYGYTF. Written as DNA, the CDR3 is TGCGCCAGCAGCCACCCCGACAGGGAGGTGTATGGCTACACCTTC.

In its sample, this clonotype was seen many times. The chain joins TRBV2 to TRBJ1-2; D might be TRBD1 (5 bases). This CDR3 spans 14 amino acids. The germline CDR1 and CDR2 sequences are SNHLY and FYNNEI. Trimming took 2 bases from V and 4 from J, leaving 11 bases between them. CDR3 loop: CASSERGVGYGYTF. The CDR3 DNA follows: TGTGCCAGCAGTGAACGGGGGGTTGGCTATGGCTACACCTTC.

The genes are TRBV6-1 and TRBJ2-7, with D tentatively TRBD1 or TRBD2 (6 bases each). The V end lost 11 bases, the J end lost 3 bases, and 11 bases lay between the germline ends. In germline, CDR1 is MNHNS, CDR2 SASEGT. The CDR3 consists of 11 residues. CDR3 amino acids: CASAGHYEQYF. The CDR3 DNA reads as TGTGCCTCGGCGGGACACTACGAGCAGTACTTC.

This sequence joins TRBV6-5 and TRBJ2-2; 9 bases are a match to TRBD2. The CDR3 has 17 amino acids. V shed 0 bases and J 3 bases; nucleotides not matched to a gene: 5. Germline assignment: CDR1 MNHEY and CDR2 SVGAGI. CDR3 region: CASSYSATSGYTGELFF. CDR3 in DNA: TGTGCCAGCAGTTACTCAGCGACTAGCGGCTACACCGGGGAGCTGTTTTTT.

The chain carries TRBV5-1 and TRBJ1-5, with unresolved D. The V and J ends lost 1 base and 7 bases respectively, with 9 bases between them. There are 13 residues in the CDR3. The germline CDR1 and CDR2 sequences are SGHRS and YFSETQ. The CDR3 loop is CASSLLGPQPQHF. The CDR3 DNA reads TGCGCCAGCAGCTTGTTAGGCCCGCAGCCCCAGCATTTT.

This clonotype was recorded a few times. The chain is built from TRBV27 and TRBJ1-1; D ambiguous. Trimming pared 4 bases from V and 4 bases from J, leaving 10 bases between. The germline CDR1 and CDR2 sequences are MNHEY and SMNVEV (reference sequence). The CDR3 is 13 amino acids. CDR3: CASSSFSSTEAFF. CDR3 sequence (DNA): TGTGCCAGCAGTTCCTTCTCTAGCACTGAAGCTTTCTTT.

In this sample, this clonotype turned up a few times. CDR3 amino acids: CASSYSRPGRNNEQFF. The CDR3 DNA follows: TGTGCCAGCAGTTACTCTAGGCCGGGACGGAACAATGAGCAGTTCTTC. This sequence joins TRBV6-5 and TRBJ2-1, with D tentatively TRBD1 or TRBD2 (5 bases each). The V end lost 0 bases, the J end lost 5 bases, and 14 bases lay between the germline ends. Germline values: CDR1 MNHEY, CDR2 SVGAGI. The length of the CDR3 is 16 residues.

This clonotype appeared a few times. As DNA, the CDR3 is TGCGCCAGCAGCGGGAGTTCTAACACTGAAGCTTTCTTT. Translation gives CASSGSSNTEAFF. The rearrangement joins TRBV5-1 to TRBJ1-1; D is undetermined. The CDR3 contains 13 residues. CDR1 and CDR2 (germline): SGHRS, YFSETQ. The V gene lost 4 bases and the J gene lost 2 bases, with 9 bases spanning the gap. The full variable domain, with the rest looked up from reference TRBV5-1 and TRBJ1-1, is KAGVTQTPRYLIKTRGQQVTLSCSPISGHRSVSWYQQTPGQGLQFLFEYFSETQRNKGNFPGRFSGRQFSNSRSEMNVSTLELGDSALYLCASSGSSNTEAFFGQGTRLTVV.

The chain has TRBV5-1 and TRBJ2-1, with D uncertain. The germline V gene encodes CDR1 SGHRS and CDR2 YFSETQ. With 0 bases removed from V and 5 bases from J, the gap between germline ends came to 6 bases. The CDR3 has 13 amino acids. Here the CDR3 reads CASSLDINNEQFF. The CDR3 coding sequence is TGCGCCAGCAGCTTGGACATAAACAATGAGCAGTTCTTC.